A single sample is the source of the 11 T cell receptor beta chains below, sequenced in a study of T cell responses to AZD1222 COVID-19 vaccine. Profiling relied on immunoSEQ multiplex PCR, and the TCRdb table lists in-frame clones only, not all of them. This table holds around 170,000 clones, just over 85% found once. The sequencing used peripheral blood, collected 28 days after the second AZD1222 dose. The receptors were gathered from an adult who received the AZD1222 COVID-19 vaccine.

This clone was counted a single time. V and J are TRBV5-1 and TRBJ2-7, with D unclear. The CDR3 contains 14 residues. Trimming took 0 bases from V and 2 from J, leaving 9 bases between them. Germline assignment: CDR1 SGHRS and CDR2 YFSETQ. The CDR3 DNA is TGCGCCAGCAGCTTGGAGGCAGTTACCTACGAGCAGTACTTC. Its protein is CASSLEAVTYEQYF.

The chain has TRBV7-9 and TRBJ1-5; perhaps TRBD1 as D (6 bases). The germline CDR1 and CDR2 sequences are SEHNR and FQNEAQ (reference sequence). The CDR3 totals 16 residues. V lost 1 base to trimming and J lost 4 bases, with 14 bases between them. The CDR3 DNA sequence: TGTGCCAGCAGCTTAGTGTTGCAGGGGCGAAATCAGCCCCAGCATTTT. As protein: CASSLVLQGRNQPQHF. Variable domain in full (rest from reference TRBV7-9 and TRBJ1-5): DTGVSQNPRHKITKRGQNVTFRCDPISEHNRLYWYRQTLGQGPEFLTYFQNEAQLEKSRLLSDRFSAERPKGSFSTLEIQRTEQGDSAMYLCASSLVLQGRNQPQHFGDGTRLSIL.

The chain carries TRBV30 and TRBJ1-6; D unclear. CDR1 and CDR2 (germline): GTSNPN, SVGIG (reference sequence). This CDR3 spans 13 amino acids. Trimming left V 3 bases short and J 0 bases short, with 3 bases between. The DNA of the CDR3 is TGTGCCTGGAGGAGCTCCTATAATTCACCCCTCCACTTT. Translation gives CAWRSSYNSPLHF.

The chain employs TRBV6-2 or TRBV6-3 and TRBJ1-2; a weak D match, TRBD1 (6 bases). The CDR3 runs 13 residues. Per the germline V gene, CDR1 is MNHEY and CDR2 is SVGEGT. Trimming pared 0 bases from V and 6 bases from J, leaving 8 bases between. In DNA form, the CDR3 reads TGTGCCAGCAGTTACTCCACAGGGAATGGCTACACCTTC. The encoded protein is CASSYSTGNGYTF.

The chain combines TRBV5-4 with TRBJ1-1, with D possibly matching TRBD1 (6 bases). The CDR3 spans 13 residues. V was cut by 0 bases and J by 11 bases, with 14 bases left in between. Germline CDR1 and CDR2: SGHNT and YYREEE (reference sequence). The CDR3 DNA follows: TGTGCCAGCAGCTTGGATTATAAGGGGGTTGCTTTCTTT. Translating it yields CASSLDYKGVAFF. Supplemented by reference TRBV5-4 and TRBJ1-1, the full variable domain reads ETGVTQSPTHLIKTRGQQVTLRCSSQSGHNTVSWYQQALGQGPQFIFQYYREEENGRGNFPPRFSGLQFPNYSSELNVNALELDDSALYLCASSLDYKGVAFFGQGTRLTVV.

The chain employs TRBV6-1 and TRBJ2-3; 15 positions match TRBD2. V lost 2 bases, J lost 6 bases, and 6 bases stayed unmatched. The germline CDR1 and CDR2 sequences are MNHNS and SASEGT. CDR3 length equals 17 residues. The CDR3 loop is CASSEWGLAGGRDTQYF. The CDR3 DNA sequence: TGTGCCAGCAGTGAATGGGGACTAGCGGGGGGTCGGGATACGCAGTATTTT.

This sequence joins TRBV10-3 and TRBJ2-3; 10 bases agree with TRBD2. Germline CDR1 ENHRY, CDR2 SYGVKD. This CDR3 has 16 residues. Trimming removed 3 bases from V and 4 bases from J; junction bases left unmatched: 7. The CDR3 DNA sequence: TGTGCCATCAGTGAAGGAGCGGGGGGGAGGGCAGATACGCAGTATTTT. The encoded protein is CAISEGAGGRADTQYF.

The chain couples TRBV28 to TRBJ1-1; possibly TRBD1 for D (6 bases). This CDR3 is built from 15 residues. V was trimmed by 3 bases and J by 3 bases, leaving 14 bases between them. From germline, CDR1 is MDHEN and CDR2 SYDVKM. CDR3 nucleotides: TGTGCCAGCAGTTTTGCAGGGGTTACCGACACTGAAGCTTTCTTT. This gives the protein CASSFAGVTDTEAFF. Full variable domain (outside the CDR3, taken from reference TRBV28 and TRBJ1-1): DVKVTQSSRYLVKRTGEKVFLECVQDMDHENMFWYRQDPGLGLRLIYFSYDVKMKEKGDIPEGYSVSREKKERFSLILESASTNQTSMYLCASSFAGVTDTEAFFGQGTRLTVV.

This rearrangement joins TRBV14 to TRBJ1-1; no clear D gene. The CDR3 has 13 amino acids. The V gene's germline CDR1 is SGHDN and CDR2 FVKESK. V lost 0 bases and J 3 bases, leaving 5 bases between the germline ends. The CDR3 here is CASSQDVDTEAFF. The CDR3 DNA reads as TGTGCCAGCAGCCAAGATGTCGACACTGAAGCTTTCTTT.

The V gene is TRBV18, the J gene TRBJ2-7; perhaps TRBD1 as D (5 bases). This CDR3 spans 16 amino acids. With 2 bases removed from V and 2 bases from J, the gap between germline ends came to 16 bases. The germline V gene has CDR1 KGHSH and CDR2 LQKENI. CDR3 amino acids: CASSPRQADTTYEQYF. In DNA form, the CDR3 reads TGTGCCAGCTCACCAAGGCAGGCGGACACAACCTACGAGCAGTACTTC. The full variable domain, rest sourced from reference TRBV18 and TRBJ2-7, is NAGVMQNPRHLVRRRGQEARLRCSPMKGHSHVYWYRQLPEEGLKFMVYLQKENIIDESGMPKERFSAEFPKEGPSILRIQQVVRGDSAAYFCASSPRQADTTYEQYFGPGTRLTVT.

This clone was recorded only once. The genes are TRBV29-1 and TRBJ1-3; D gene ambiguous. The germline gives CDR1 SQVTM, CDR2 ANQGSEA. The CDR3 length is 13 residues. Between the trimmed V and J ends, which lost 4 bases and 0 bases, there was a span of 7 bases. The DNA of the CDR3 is TGCAGCGTTGTCGAGAGCTCTGGAAACACCATATATTTT. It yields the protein CSVVESSGNTIYF.